This TCR beta chain is drawn from a study of T-cell memory formation after mild COVID-19. Study-level background: Largely donor-specific sequence clusters came from two donors.

On this clonotype: The antigen remains unidentified.

CDR3 length equals 15 residues. Per the germline V gene, CDR1 is KGHSH and CDR2 is LQKENI. V was pared by 5 bases and J by 2 bases, with 3 bases of the junction left unmatched. Study-wide points: The pre-infection memory compartment contained some responding clones, suggesting cross-reactive memory joined. Clones which contracted sat mainly in CM and EM if CD4+, and in EMRA if CD8+.

The 5'RACE method, run with constant-segment primers, produced TCR alpha and TCR beta cDNA libraries (carrying sample barcodes and UMIs). TCRdb ran MiXCR on the 5' RACE reads and lists one entry per CDR3 protein. This sample carries about 470,000 distinct CDR3 sequences, roughly 23% of them seen once, and the ten largest clones take approximately 13%. This chain links TRBV18 with TRBJ1-2, with TRBD1 identical over 12 bases. The TCR originated in an adult woman who had mild COVID-19 (a few samples of this study predate the infection). Cell type and time point are not known. Sequencing input: PBMCs or a T cell subset sorted from them (not recorded which). Here the CDR3 reads CASSTGTGGNYGYTF. CDR3 nucleotides: TGTGCCAGCTCAACCGGGACAGGGGGCAACTATGGCTACACCTTC.